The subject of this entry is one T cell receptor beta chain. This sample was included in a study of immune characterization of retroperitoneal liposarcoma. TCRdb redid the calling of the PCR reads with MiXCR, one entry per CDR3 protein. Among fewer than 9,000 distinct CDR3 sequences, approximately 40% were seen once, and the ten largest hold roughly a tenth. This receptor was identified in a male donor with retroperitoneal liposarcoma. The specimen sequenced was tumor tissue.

The CDR3 is CATSDLSGTTYNEQFF. CDR3 DNA sequence: TGTGCCACCAGTGATTTGTCAGGGACAACCTACAATGAGCAGTTCTTC. J is TRBJ2-5 and V is TRBV24-1; possible D gene TRBD1, 6 bases. Gene TRBJ2-1 matches the end of the DNA better, so the J call may be wrong. This CDR3 is built from 16 residues. Germline V lookup: CDR1 KGHDR, CDR2 SFDVKD.